The 21 T cell receptor beta chains below were found in one sample sequenced in a study of T cell changes during pregnancy in multiple sclerosis. The protocol was immunoSEQ multiplex PCR, while the TCRdb copy is restricted to in-frame clones and leaves out a portion. The sample yields approximately 72,000 clones, more than 85% seen once. Source: peripheral blood, taken in the first trimester of pregnancy. The receptors here all came from a female donor in good health, enrolled as a control in a pregnancy study.

This clone was picked up a small number of times. This sequence joins TRBV4-2 and TRBJ2-1; perhaps TRBD2 as D (6 bases). The CDR3 contains 16 residues. The germline V and J ends were trimmed by 4 bases and 8 bases, with 21 bases remaining between them. Germline V gives CDR1 LGHNA, CDR2 YNFKEQ. DNA of the CDR3: TGTGCCAGCAGCCCCCGTAGGGCCGCGGGGATGGATGAGCAGTTCTTC. Its protein product is CASSPRRAAGMDEQFF.

For the CDR3, the DNA is TGTGCCAGCAGCTGGACTAGCGGGGGGACCTACGAGCAGTACTTC. Translated: CASSWTSGGTYEQYF. The J gene is TRBJ2-7, the V gene TRBV28; 14 nucleotides match TRBD2. The V segment lost 6 bases and the J segment 2 bases; nucleotides outside the gene matches: 3. This CDR3 comprises 15 residues. Germline V gene sequence: CDR1 MDHEN, CDR2 SYDVKM.

This clone came up once. This chain links TRBV6-1 with TRBJ2-2, with TRBD2 matching over 7 bases. CDR3 size: 13 residues. V lost 8 bases to trimming and J lost 6 bases; unmatched junction nucleotides: 6. CDR1 MNHNS and CDR2 SASEGT come from the germline V gene. Here the CDR3 DNA reads TGTGCCAGCCCCGGACTAGTCGCCGGGGAGCTGTTTTTT. Amino acid sequence: CASPGLVAGELFF.

The chain couples TRBV4-1 to TRBJ2-1; TRBD1 is a possible D gene (7 bases). This CDR3 has 15 amino acids. V was pared by 1 base and J by 4 bases, with 11 bases between. Germline CDR1 is MGHRA and CDR2 is YSYEKL. CDR3: CASSQGGTAYNEQFF. CDR3 DNA sequence: TGCGCCAGCAGCCAAGGCGGGACAGCATACAATGAGCAGTTCTTC.

The gene calls are TRBV2 and TRBJ1-1; no clear D gene. CDR1 and CDR2 (germline): SNHLY, FYNNEI. Deletions cut 3 bases from V and 4 bases from J, with 6 bases between. The CDR3 extends over 12 amino acids. CDR3 loop: CASSDQSTEAFF. The CDR3 coding sequence is TGTGCCAGCAGTGATCAATCCACTGAAGCTTTCTTT. The full variable domain, completed using reference TRBV2 and TRBJ1-1, is EPEVTQTPSHQVTQMGQEVILRCVPISNHLYFYWYRQILGQKVEFLVSFYNNEISEKSEIFDDQFSVERPDGSNFTLKIRSTKLEDSAMYFCASSDQSTEAFFGQGTRLTVV.

The chain recombines TRBV28 with TRBJ1-4, with D maybe TRBD1 (6 bases). Germline assignment: CDR1 MDHEN and CDR2 SYDVKM. Trimming shortened V by 4 bases and J by 8 bases, and 8 bases separated the two germline ends. The CDR3 spans 12 residues. CDR3 sequence: CASSYQGEKLFF. The CDR3 DNA sequence: TGTGCCAGCAGTTATCAGGGGGAAAAACTGTTTTTT.

J is TRBJ2-3 and V is TRBV28, with D possibly being TRBD1 (5 bases). The CDR3 is 16 amino acids. Germline V lookup: CDR1 MDHEN, CDR2 SYDVKM. Deletions cut 5 bases from V and 5 bases from J, with 20 bases between. The CDR3 region is CASSRGPSTGIDTQYF. The DNA for the CDR3 is TGTGCCAGCAGTAGAGGTCCTTCAACAGGAATAGATACGCAGTATTTT.

This sequence joins TRBV2 and TRBJ1-2; 9 bases are shared with TRBD1. The CDR3 loop spans 15 amino acids. J lost 4 bases, V lost 3 bases, and 6 bases had no gene match. Per germline, CDR1 SNHLY and CDR2 FYNNEI. The CDR3 loop is CASSDTGGRVYGYTF. CDR3 DNA sequence: TGTGCCAGCAGTGATACAGGGGGCAGGGTCTATGGCTACACCTTC.

This sequence joins TRBV6-5 and TRBJ2-1; 15 bases line up with TRBD2. The CDR3 loop spans 15 amino acids. CDR1 is MNHEY and CDR2 is SVGAGI in the germline V gene. The ends lost 5 bases at V and 7 bases at J; junction bases unmatched: 3. Here the CDR3 reads CASSTGTSGRNEQFF. CDR3 nucleotide sequence: TGTGCCAGCAGTACCGGGACTAGCGGGAGGAATGAGCAGTTCTTC.

The rearrangement uses TRBV5-5 and TRBJ1-5; D not certain. This CDR3 has 17 amino acids. The V gene lost 0 bases and the J gene lost 2 bases, with 15 bases spanning the gap. From germline, CDR1 is SGHKS and CDR2 YYEKEE (reference sequence). The CDR3 protein is CASSLVVLSDGNQPQHF. In DNA form, the CDR3 reads TGTGCCAGCAGCTTGGTAGTGCTCTCTGATGGCAATCAGCCCCAGCATTTT.

This clone was detected only once. The chain carries TRBV2 and TRBJ2-7, with 8 bases aligning to TRBD1. Germline CDR1 SNHLY, CDR2 FYNNEI. This CDR3 spans 14 amino acids. V trimming: 3 bases; J trimming: 4 bases; junction bases outside the gene matches: 5. The CDR3 DNA reads as TGTGCCAGCAGTGACCAGGGGGCGACTTACGAGCAGTACTTC. Protein product: CASSDQGATYEQYF. The full variable domain, its missing parts supplied by reference TRBV2 and TRBJ2-7, is EPEVTQTPSHQVTQMGQEVILRCVPISNHLYFYWYRQILGQKVEFLVSFYNNEISEKSEIFDDQFSVERPDGSNFTLKIRSTKLEDSAMYFCASSDQGATYEQYFGPGTRLTVT.

The chain combines TRBV10-3 with TRBJ2-2; perhaps TRBD2 as D (6 bases). The germline gives CDR1 ENHRY, CDR2 SYGVKD. V gave up 2 bases and J gave up 3 bases, with 7 bases separating them. The CDR3 spans 14 residues. The CDR3 region has the DNA TGTGCCATCAGTGAGACGGGAGACACCGGGGAGCTGTTTTTT. Translated, it gives CAISETGDTGELFF.

V usage is TRBV2 and J usage is TRBJ2-2; 10 bases align to TRBD2. The germline CDR1 and CDR2 sequences are SNHLY and FYNNEI. V lost 0 bases, J lost 4 bases, and 2 bases stayed unmatched. CDR3 length: 16 residues. The CDR3 nucleotides read TGTGCCAGCAGTGAAGCGCTAGCGGGAGCCACCGGGGAGCTGTTTTTT. It translates to CASSEALAGATGELFF.

This rearrangement joins TRBV5-4 to TRBJ2-3; 9 bases match TRBD2. This CDR3 region has 16 residues. CDR1 and CDR2 (germline): SGHNT, YYREEE (reference sequence). Losses at the gene ends were 0 bases for V and 0 bases for J; bases not matched to a gene: 2. The CDR3 spells CASSLASGTSTDTQYF. The CDR3 DNA reads as TGTGCCAGCAGCTTGGCTAGCGGGACTAGCACAGATACGCAGTATTTT.

The chain joins TRBV11-2 to TRBJ2-5; a possible D gene is TRBD2 (6 bases). Germline-derived CDR1 and CDR2 are SGHAT and FQNNGV. CDR3 length equals 16 residues. Trimming took off 5 bases at V and 4 bases at J, with 20 bases between the two ends. The CDR3 region is CASSPIMGRSGETQYF. DNA for the CDR3: TGTGCCAGCAGCCCCATAATGGGGAGGAGCGGAGAGACCCAGTACTTC.

This clone was seen only once. This chain joins TRBV5-1 and TRBJ2-3; 8 nucleotides align to TRBD1. The V gene end was trimmed by 0 bases and the J gene end by 5 bases; junction bases not matched to a gene: 5. The CDR3 covers 15 residues. CDR1 SGHRS and CDR2 YFSETQ come from the germline V gene. CDR3 coding DNA: TGCGCCAGCAGCTTGGCCAGGGGGCGGGGAGATACGCAGTATTTT. Amino acids: CASSLARGRGDTQYF.

The gene calls are TRBV9 and TRBJ2-2; D is unresolved. V gave up 0 bases and J gave up 7 bases, with 10 bases separating them. CDR1 and CDR2 from the germline V gene are SGDLS and YYNGEE. CDR3 length: 14 residues. The CDR3 region is CASSVAPRIGELFF. CDR3 sequence (DNA): TGTGCCAGCAGCGTAGCCCCCAGGATCGGGGAGCTGTTTTTT. The whole variable domain, filled in from reference TRBV9 and TRBJ2-2, reads DSGVTQTPKHLITATGQRVTLRCSPRSGDLSVYWYQQSLDQGLQFLIQYYNGEERAKGNILERFSAQQFPDLHSELNLSSLELGDSALYFCASSVAPRIGELFFGEGSRLTVL.

The chain uses TRBV5-1 and TRBJ2-1, with D maybe TRBD1 (6 bases). The V gene lost 2 bases and the J gene lost 6 bases, with 12 bases spanning the gap. The CDR3 length is 14 residues. Germline CDR1 and CDR2: SGHRS and YFSETQ. Here the CDR3 reads CASSFEQGSNEQFF. The CDR3 nucleotides are TGCGCCAGCAGCTTCGAACAGGGTAGCAATGAGCAGTTCTTC.

A remark on this clone: Its ends do not fully match the called genes, so a read error is possible. This CDR3 is CASSLEFLGRNAEAFF. CDR3 in DNA: TGCGCCAGCAGCTTGGAGTTCCTGGGGAGGAACGCTGAAGCTTTCTTT. The J gene is TRBJ1-1, the V gene TRBV5-1; D is ambiguous. The CDR3 has 16 amino acids. Germline V gene sequence: CDR1 SGHRS, CDR2 YFSETQ.

In this sample, this clone turned up a few times. The chain is built from TRBV27 and TRBJ1-2; D remains unclear. CDR1 is MNHEY, CDR2 SMNVEV, per germline (reference sequence). This CDR3 contains 13 residues. Trimming took off 6 bases at V and 6 bases at J, with 14 bases between the two ends. The CDR3 region has the DNA TGTGCCAGCAGCCGAGCGGGGAATGATGGCTACACCTTC. Residues: CASSRAGNDGYTF.

This chain joins TRBV28 and TRBJ1-5; TRBD1 agrees at 9 bases. J gave up 6 bases and V 6 bases, and 18 bases lay outside the gene matches. This CDR3 region has 18 residues. The V gene's germline CDR1 is MDHEN and CDR2 SYDVKM. The DNA for the CDR3 is TGTGCCAGCAGCTTAGGTTCTAACACAGGGGGCTCGGGTCAGCCCCAGCATTTT. It encodes CASSLGSNTGGSGQPQHF.